These 12 T cell receptor beta chains originate from one sample sequenced in a study of molecular identifiers for immune sequencing clone quantification. MiXCR, run by TCRdb on the PCR reads, gives a single entry per CDR3 protein. The top ten clones hold roughly 1% of a sample with some 91,000 distinct CDR3 sequences, approximately 25% of them seen once. The sample taken for sequencing was naive CD8+ T cells from blood, with Jurkat cell RNA spiked in. Subset of the sample: FACS-sorted CD8+CD4-CCR7+CD45RA+ naive T cells. These receptors all come from a human donor in good health. Some libraries in this study had Jurkat cell RNA spiked in.

Details on this clonotype: Possible read error: a much larger clone is one base away. The J gene is TRBJ2-7, the V gene TRBV13; TRBD1 matches 9 bases. V shed 0 bases, J shed 6 bases, and the junction held 9 bases outside the gene matches. The germline V gene encodes CDR1 PRHDT and CDR2 FYEKMQ (reference sequence). CDR3 length: 16 residues. The CDR3 DNA sequence: TGTGCCAGCAGCTTAGGAACCGGGACAGGGATCTGCGAGCAGTACTTC. It specifies CASSLGTGTGICEQYF.

This clonotype was recorded many times. This chain joins TRBV6-5 and TRBJ2-7; 8 positions agree with TRBD2. With 2 bases clipped from V and 6 bases from J, the junction kept 15 bases outside the gene matches. The germline CDR1 and CDR2 sequences are MNHEY and SVGAGI. This CDR3 contains 17 residues. The CDR3 nucleotides read TGTGCCAGCAGTTACGCATCAGTAGGGGTAGCGGGACGCGAGCAGTACTTC. Translated: CASSYASVGVAGREQYF.

This clonotype was counted between two and nine times. The chain carries TRBV7-9 and TRBJ2-1; perhaps TRBD1 as D (6 bases). CDR1 is SEHNR, CDR2 FQNEAQ, per germline (reference sequence). Trimming cost V 5 bases and J 2 bases, with 16 bases left between them. There are 16 residues in the CDR3. CDR3 sequence (DNA): TGTGCCAGCAGCCCGAGTACAGGGCTAACCTACAATGAGCAGTTCTTC. Translation gives CASSPSTGLTYNEQFF.

The rearrangement joins TRBV28 to TRBJ1-2; the match to TRBD1 covers 7 bases. The CDR3 covers 17 residues. Unmatched junction bases numbered 22, after V lost 4 bases and J lost 11 bases. Germline V gene sequence: CDR1 MDHEN, CDR2 SYDVKM. CDR3 sequence: CASSSAIQGFKGYSYTF. CDR3 DNA sequence: TGTGCCAGCAGTTCCGCTATACAGGGGTTTAAAGGCTATAGTTACACCTTC.

Concerning this clonotype: The final CDR3 position lacks the conserved phenylalanine or tryptophan, pointing to a likely read error. This chain connects TRBV12-3 or TRBV12-4 to TRBJ2-5; D is possibly TRBD1 (5 bases). The CDR3 length is 15 residues. V lost 5 bases to trimming and J lost 1 base, with 14 bases between them. As DNA, the CDR3 is TGTGCCAGCAGTCCGCCTACAGGCGGCCAAGAGACCCAGTACATC. Encoded protein: CASSPPTGGQETQYI.

This sequence joins TRBV5-1 and TRBJ2-3; the D gene is possibly TRBD2 (5 bases). The CDR3 has 13 residues. CDR1 is SGHRS, CDR2 YFSETQ, per germline. Trimming left V 4 bases short and J 5 bases short, with 11 bases between. CDR3 sequence (DNA): TGCGCCAGCAGCCCCGTCGGGGTAGATACGCAGTATTTT. Protein: CASSPVGVDTQYF.

This clonotype was recorded many times. V and J are TRBV29-1 and TRBJ2-3; D is unresolved. The germline V gene has CDR1 SQVTM and CDR2 ANQGSEA. The V end lost 3 bases, the J end lost 6 bases, and 13 bases lay between the germline ends. CDR3 length: 13 amino acids. Here the CDR3 DNA reads TGCAGCGTTGATAGGCCAGGACCTGATACGCAGTATTTT. The encoded protein is CSVDRPGPDTQYF.

The rearrangement links TRBV6-6 to TRBJ2-7; D assignment may be TRBD1 or TRBD2 (5 bases each). CDR3 length: 15 residues. V was clipped by 0 bases and J by 2 bases, with 11 bases between them. Germline V gene data show CDR1 as MNHNY and CDR2 as SVGAGI (reference sequence). The DNA of the CDR3 is TGTGCCAGCAGTTACTCTGAGGGGTCAACCTACGAGCAGTACTTC. Translation: CASSYSEGSTYEQYF.

This chain links TRBV15 with TRBJ1-1; 8 nucleotides line up with TRBD1. The V segment lost 3 bases and the J segment 1 base; nucleotides outside the gene matches: 1. This CDR3 comprises 14 residues. Germline V lookup: CDR1 LNHNV, CDR2 YYDKDF (reference sequence). CDR3 nucleotides: TGTGCCACCAGCAGCGACAGGGGGAACACTGAAGCTTTCTTT. It encodes CATSSDRGNTEAFF.

This chain connects TRBV2 to TRBJ2-1, with a possible D match to TRBD2 (6 bases). Between the trimmed V and J ends, which lost 4 bases and 5 bases, there was a span of 15 bases. In germline, CDR1 is SNHLY, CDR2 FYNNEI. The CDR3 totals 15 residues. Here the CDR3 reads CASSVGSTANNEQFF. CDR3 nucleotide sequence: TGTGCCAGCAGTGTCGGGAGCACAGCGAACAATGAGCAGTTCTTC. The whole variable domain, remainder taken from reference TRBV2 and TRBJ2-1, is EPEVTQTPSHQVTQMGQEVILRCVPISNHLYFYWYRQILGQKVEFLVSFYNNEISEKSEIFDDQFSVERPDGSNFTLKIRSTKLEDSAMYFCASSVGSTANNEQFFGPGTRLTVL.

Regarding this clonotype: A read error may explain this, as a much larger clone is one base away. This chain connects TRBV7-3 to TRBJ2-3, with D maybe TRBD2 (6 bases). V dropped 3 bases and J dropped 0 bases, with 10 bases sitting between them. This CDR3 region has 15 residues. Germline CDR1 is SGHTA and CDR2 is FQGTGA. The CDR3: CASSLVSGSTDTQYF. CDR3 in DNA: TGTGCCAGCAGCTTGGTTAGCGGAAGCACAGATACGCAGTATTTT. The full variable domain, with the rest looked up from reference TRBV7-3 and TRBJ2-3, is GAGVSQTPSNKVTEKGKYVELRCDPISGHTALYWYRQSLGQGPEFLIYFQGTGAADDSGLPNDRFFAVRPEGSVSTLKIQRTERGDSAVYLCASSLVSGSTDTQYFGPGTRLTVL.

In its sample, this clonotype was seen many times. The V and J genes are TRBV5-5 and TRBJ2-7; perhaps TRBD1 as D (6 bases). The CDR3 runs 16 residues. Germline CDR1 is SGHKS and CDR2 is YYEKEE (reference sequence). Trimming stripped 0 bases from V and 0 bases from J, with 13 bases between. The CDR3 reads CASSLDQVRGSYEQYF. The DNA for the CDR3 is TGTGCCAGCAGCTTGGACCAGGTCAGGGGCTCCTACGAGCAGTACTTC.